The 3 T cell receptor beta chains presented below share a single source sample, sequenced in a study of T cell repertoires in cytomegalovirus infection (dated by TCRdb to the late 2010s). Their target antigens are unknown. For sequencing, an Illumina HiSeq 1500 was employed. Through fastp at Q25 and MiXCR, TCRdb rebuilt clones from the public reads, retaining in-frame beta chains. Here each entry gathers all rows of one CDR3 protein and keeps the most common genes and DNA. This sample holds approximately 150,000 distinct CDR3 sequences; about a fifth were observed only once. The ten largest clones represent roughly 25% of the sample. This specimen's treatment or condition label, interpreted: in vitro stimulation with specific CMV peptide epitopes to enrich CMV-specific T cells. The source material was CD8+ T cells from cultured PBMCs, sampled from culture after CMV antigen stimulation. Source of these receptors: a human donor in good health (CMV status not recorded). Some clones in this sample may be carry-over from other donors' samples.

The J gene is TRBJ2-3, the V gene TRBV7-9, with TRBD2 identical over 8 bases. Per the germline V gene, CDR1 is SEHNR and CDR2 is FQNEAQ (reference sequence). This CDR3 spans 16 amino acids. V lost 4 bases and J lost 6; bases outside the gene matches: 12. Written as DNA, the CDR3 is TGTGCCAGCAGCTCGGGGCGGGGGGCCGAGGAGGATACGCAGTATTTT. It specifies CASSSGRGAEEDTQYF.

This rearrangement joins TRBV27 to TRBJ2-7, with a possible D match to TRBD2 (6 bases). Trimming removed 3 bases at V and 2 bases at J, with 8 bases between. The CDR3 consists of 13 residues. Germline lookup yields CDR1 MNHEY and CDR2 SMNVEV (reference sequence). CDR3 nucleotides: TGTGCCAGCAGTTTTAGCGGTCCCTACGAGCAGTACTTC. Translated: CASSFSGPYEQYF.

The chain is built from TRBV20-1 and TRBJ2-2; TRBD2 is a possible D gene (6 bases). CDR3 length equals 14 residues. Trimming removed 4 bases at V and 3 bases at J, with 12 bases between. The germline CDR1 and CDR2 sequences are DFQATT and SNEGSKA (reference sequence). The CDR3 DNA reads as TGCAGTGCTATTGCGGGGTCGTACACCGGGGAGCTGTTTTTT. Translation: CSAIAGSYTGELFF.